This entry lists 3 T cell receptor beta chains sequenced from one sample in a study of T cell responses to AZD1222 COVID-19 vaccine. Repertoires were generated with immunoSEQ multiplex PCR, while TCRdb's copy carries only in-frame clones and drops some. The sample contains more than 150,000 clones, under 95% of which appear only once. The sequences come from peripheral blood, collected on day 0 of AZD1222 vaccination. These receptors all stem from an adult in good health.

This clone was seen only once. V and J are TRBV5-1 and TRBJ2-5; D could derive from TRBD1 or TRBD2 (6 bases each). This CDR3 has 14 residues. Trimming removed 4 bases from V and 2 bases from J, with 12 bases in between. Germline V gene data show CDR1 as SGHRS and CDR2 as YFSETQ. Written as DNA, the CDR3 is TGCGCCAGCAGCGGGGGGCTTCGGCAAGAGACCCAGTACTTC. Translated: CASSGGLRQETQYF.

The chain links TRBV6-5 to TRBJ1-5; weak D call: TRBD1 (6 bases). CDR1 is MNHEY, CDR2 SVGAGI, per germline. The CDR3 contains 13 residues. V was shortened by 5 bases and J by 5 bases, with 10 bases between the two germline ends. As DNA, the CDR3 is TGTGCCAGCAGTAAGGGGGGGGATCAGCCCCAGCATTTT. The encoded protein is CASSKGGDQPQHF.

The chain carries TRBV6-5 and TRBJ2-2, with D tentatively TRBD1 (5 bases). The germline V and J ends were trimmed by 6 bases and 5 bases, with 16 bases remaining between them. Per the germline V gene, CDR1 is MNHEY and CDR2 is SVGAGI. The CDR3 runs to 15 residues. CDR3 protein: CASSLGQGGTGELFF. For the CDR3, the DNA is TGTGCCAGCAGCCTAGGCCAGGGCGGAACCGGGGAGCTGTTTTTT.